This passage covers 8 T cell receptor beta chains from one sample sequenced in a study of regulatory T cells in long-lasting Graves disease. Construction of TCR beta libraries relied on iRepertoire HTBI primers and on Arm-PCR targeting CDR3 regions. One entry per CDR3 protein, called by TCRdb with MiXCR from the multiplex PCR reads. The sample yields a few hundred thousand distinct CDR3 sequences, 20% to 30% seen once. Time point meaning: persistent/refractory GD, antithyroid drugs over 5 years with positive TRAb. Preparation of the TCR library used RNA extracted from PBMCs. The sequences come from peripheral blood mononuclear cells (PBMCs), collected when the disease was refractory, from a patient treated with antithyroid drugs. These receptors came from a female donor with Graves disease.

On this clonotype itself: It differs at one base from a far larger clone, so likely a read error. This chain links TRBV7-9 with TRBJ2-7; D ambiguous. V shed 1 base and J shed 6 bases, with 7 bases lying between them. The CDR3 is made up of 12 amino acids. Per the germline V gene, CDR1 is SEHNR and CDR2 is FQNEAQ (reference sequence). The CDR3: CASSLESCEQYF. The CDR3 bases are TGTGCCAGCAGCTTAGAGAGCTGCGAGCAGTACTTC.

This clonotype was counted many times. The chain uses TRBV2 and TRBJ2-5; D ambiguous. The CDR3 is made up of 12 amino acids. CDR1 SNHLY and CDR2 FYNNEI come from the germline V gene. Between the trimmed V and J ends, which lost 10 bases and 4 bases, there was a span of 13 bases. This chain's CDR3 is CATPAVGETQYF. For the CDR3, the DNA is TGTGCCACCCCTGCCGTGGGAGAGACCCAGTACTTC.

This clonotype was seen a few times. The chain carries TRBV6-2 or TRBV6-3 and TRBJ1-2; the D gene is possibly TRBD1 (5 bases). The CDR3 is made up of 12 amino acids. Germline V gene lookup returns CDR1 MNHEY and CDR2 SVGEGT. The ends were cut back, 7 bases at V and 8 bases at J, with 14 bases in the middle. CDR3 coding DNA: TGTGCCAGCACTCCGGAGGGGCGCGGCTACACCTTC. Amino acids: CASTPEGRGYTF.

This clonotype was seen at least ten times. The chain employs TRBV27 and TRBJ2-7, with D maybe TRBD1 (6 bases). Germline values: CDR1 MNHEY, CDR2 SMNVEV (reference sequence). The CDR3 runs to 17 residues. Trimming took 4 bases from V and 1 from J, leaving 20 bases between them. For the CDR3, the DNA is TGTGCCAGCAGTTGGAGAACAAGCCCGGGACAATCCTACGAGCAGTACTTC. This translates into CASSWRTSPGQSYEQYF.

This sequence joins TRBV20-1 and TRBJ1-4; D might be TRBD1 (6 bases). Per germline, CDR1 DFQATT and CDR2 SNEGSKA (reference sequence). V gave up 0 bases and J gave up 7 bases, with 12 bases separating them. The CDR3 has 14 residues. As DNA, the CDR3 is TGCAGTGCTAGAGATCTGGGGGCGACTGAAAAACTGTTTTTT. This codes for CSARDLGATEKLFF.

This clonotype was detected ten times or more. The rearrangement links TRBV29-1 to TRBJ2-7, with TRBD2 as a possible D gene (5 bases). The CDR3 loop spans 11 amino acids. V lost 4 bases and J 3 bases, leaving 7 bases between the germline ends. Per the germline V gene, CDR1 is SQVTM and CDR2 is ANQGSEA. CDR3 in DNA: TGCAGCGTTGGAGGGAACTACGAGCAGTACTTC. Translated: CSVGGNYEQYF.

This clonotype was counted between two and nine times. V is TRBV19 and J is TRBJ1-5; no firm D call. The germline V and J ends were trimmed by 5 bases and 2 bases, with 13 bases remaining between them. Per the germline V gene, CDR1 is LNHDA and CDR2 is SQIVND (reference sequence). The CDR3 covers 15 residues. CDR3: CASSSLGKGNQPQHF. In DNA, the CDR3 is TGTGCCAGTAGTTCACTTGGAAAGGGCAATCAGCCCCAGCATTTT.

This clonotype has just a few counts. The DNA of the CDR3 is TGTGCCAGCAGCATACAGGGTTTTGACAATCAGCCCCAGCATTTT. Translation gives CASSIQGFDNQPQHF. The genes are TRBV27 and TRBJ1-5, with TRBD1 as a possible D gene (6 bases). The germline V gene has CDR1 MNHEY and CDR2 SMNVEV (reference sequence). The CDR3 consists of 15 residues. Trimming removed 6 bases from V and 3 bases from J, with 15 bases in between.